Listed here is a single TCR beta chain. Its cognate antigen has yet to be identified. Qualities for individual bases were not recorded, and no much larger clone is one base off. These data come from a study of blood T cell repertoires in COVID-19 (dated by TCRdb to between 2020 and 2021). The study in broad terms: Samples from collaborators originated in the United States, Italy and Spain and spanned both the acute and convalescent phases of COVID-19. The material from the prospective study consisted of cDNA or gDNA derived from T cells, B-cell-depleted T cells, or PBMCs. The dataset comprised deeply sampled blood TCRbeta repertoires from subjects exposed to, actively infected with, or recovered from COVID-19. The repertoires were released in a freely available public database intended as a resource for research on the immune response to SARS-CoV-2. The samples were drawn from the first 160 participants of the ongoing ImmuneRACE study and from 1,254 subjects provided by 6 global collaborators. Sample metadata almost always included a de-identified subject ID, COVID-19 status, age in years and sex. Where HLA class I and class II types were available, the types were taken from metadata supplied by the sample provider, not from assay-based typing. Paper-wide results and their limitations: How much clinical and demographic metadata was included differed by source and by participant, and the metadata was provided uncurated.

TCRbeta CDR3 regions were amplified from genomic DNA using the immunoSEQ Assay, a bias-controlled multiplex PCR. The study's processing was this. Within the assay, amplification of reference gene primers was used to estimate how many nucleated cells each sample contained. To quantify the absolute abundance of each unique TCRbeta CDR3 rearrangement, sequence reads were collapsed and filtered. For each sample, productive Simpson clonality was calculated as the square root of Simpson's diversity index over productive rearrangements. TCRdb retrieved this table from immuneACCESS and kept in-frame rearrangements only. Not all clones are present; in checked studies, unresolved V genes account for under half, and no reason is known for the remainder. D and trimming were read from the DNA, whereas the V and J calls and clone size are those reported in that table. The sample has under 65,000 clones on record, around 79% of them singletons. The ten largest clones represent about 15% of the sample.

Inclusive of the bounding cysteine and phenylalanine, the CDR3 is 14 residues long. Only CDR3 DNA remains: 42 bases, in frame from the first base. V is pruned by 4 bases and J by 7 bases, leaving 6 bases of the junction without a gene match. From a lookup of the germline V gene, CDR1 and CDR2 are SQVTM and ANQGSEA. Collaborating institutions collected whole blood in K2EDTA tubes following their own protocols. For TCRbeta analysis, collaborators shipped samples as frozen whole blood, isolated PBMCs, or DNA extracted from either of those sample types. Input material: peripheral blood. The rearrangement combines TRBV29-1 with TRBJ2-2; 10 central bases correspond to TRBD2. The receptor was isolated from a woman between 65 and 79 years old with acute or convalescent COVID-19. The CDR3 corresponds to CSVGASGGFGELFF. Read as DNA, the sequence is TGCAGCGTTGGCGCTAGCGGGGGATTCGGGGAGCTGTTTTTT.